This TCR beta chain was documented in a study of regulatory T cells in long-lasting Graves disease. The CDR3 loop spans 14 amino acids. V lost 0 bases and J 8 bases, leaving 11 bases between the germline ends. Germline lookup yields CDR1 DFQATT and CDR2 SNEGSKA (reference sequence). As regards this clonotype: The antigen is not known.

The time point: persistent/refractory GD, antithyroid drugs over 5 years with positive TRAb. Following extraction of RNA from PBMCs, that RNA was used to make the TCR library. Arm-PCR of CDR3 regions with iRepertoire HTBI primers generated TCR beta libraries. TCRdb independently ran MiXCR on the multiplex PCR reads; one entry per CDR3 protein. The sample includes a few hundred thousand distinct CDR3 sequences, less than 25% of them seen just once. Regarding the study as a whole: Relative to newly diagnosed Graves' patients, persistent ones had lower TCR diversity.

V gene TRBV20-1 combines with J gene TRBJ1-6; D gene ambiguous. Sequenced material: peripheral blood mononuclear cells (PBMCs), taken when the disease was refractory, from a patient treated with antithyroid drugs. The receptor was isolated from a female donor with Graves disease. CDR3 protein: CSARDRTFDSPLHF. As DNA, the CDR3 is TGCAGTGCTAGAGATAGGACCTTCGATTCACCCCTCCACTTT.